These T cell receptor beta chains were read from a single sample in a study of T cells after yellow fever vaccination. TCRdb independently ran MiXCR on the 5' RACE reads; one entry per CDR3 protein. The table lists around 530,000 distinct CDR3 sequences, around 16% of them singletons. This specimen was PBMCs, taken 4 to 5 days after the first yellow fever vaccination. These receptors originate from a man aged 18 to 30 who received the YFV17D yellow fever vaccine. The CDR3 runs from the conserved cysteine through the conserved F or W. A D gene is named only where the DNA matches it firmly. Some rows mark clone size as missing; the rest say once, few, many or name a class of expanded clone.

V	J	D	size	DNA	CDR3
TRBV5-4	TRBJ1-1	TRBD1	many	TGTGCCAGCAGCTCCACGACCCCGACAGGGGGGACTGAAGCTTTCTTT	CASSSTTPTGGTEAFF
TRBV11-2	TRBJ1-1	-	-	TGTGCCAGCAGCTCGGACGGGGGCCGCACTGAAGCTTTCTTT	CASSSDGGRTEAFF
TRBV5-1	TRBJ2-5	TRBD1	-	TGCGCCAGCAGCAACGGACAGGGAGGCGAGACCCAGTACTTC	CASSNGQGGETQYF
TRBV12-3/TRBV12-4	TRBJ2-1	-	-	TGTGCCAGTAATCTGGGCTACTTGAGCAATGAGCAGTTCTTC	CASNLGYLSNEQFF
TRBV5-4	TRBJ2-5	TRBD2	few	TGTGCCAGCAGCAGCACTAGCGGGGGACGGGAGACCCAGTACTTC	CASSSTSGGRETQYF
TRBV29-1	TRBJ1-1	-	few	TGCAGCGGGCGGGGGGCCACTGAAGCTTTCTTT	CSGRGATEAFF
TRBV20-1	TRBJ2-5	-	-	TGCAGTGCTAGAGACGACCAAGAGACCCAGTACTTC	CSARDDQETQYF
TRBV25-1	TRBJ1-1	-	few	TGTGCCAGCAGTCGGTCGGGGTTCAACACTGAAGCTTTCTTT	CASSRSGFNTEAFF
TRBV2	TRBJ2-2	-	many	TGTGCCAGCAGTGAGGGCAATTCGAACACCGGGGAGCTGTTTTTT	CASSEGNSNTGELFF
TRBV5-6	TRBJ2-4	-	-	TGTGCCAGCAGCTCACAGGAATTAGCCAAAAACATTCAGTACTTC	CASSSQELAKNIQYF
TRBV27	TRBJ1-2	TRBD1	-	TGTGCCAGCAGTTCCCCAGGGGGCTATGGCTACACCTTC	CASSSPGGYGYTF
TRBV4-2	TRBJ2-5	-	-	TGTGCCAGCAGCCACGAAACAGAGAAAGAGACCCAGTACTTC	CASSHETEKETQYF
TRBV18	TRBJ1-1	TRBD1	few	TGTGCCAGCTCACCAACCCTAGGGGGACAGGGTTTAGGTACTGAAGCTTTCTTT	CASSPTLGGQGLGTEAFF
TRBV7-6	TRBJ2-4	-	-	TGTGCCAGCAGCCTGACTAGGGTAGACATTCAGTACTTC	CASSLTRVDIQYF
TRBV20-1	TRBJ2-3	-	-	TGCAGTGCTAGAGATTCCGGGTGGGATACGCAGTATTTT	CSARDSGWDTQYF
TRBV6-1	TRBJ1-4	-	-	TGTGCCAGCAGTACGGGGGTCCGCCATGAAAAACTGTTTTTT	CASSTGVRHEKLFF
TRBV6-1	TRBJ2-5	-	-	TGTGCCAGCATGGGGACTTACGGTGGGGAGACCCAGTACTTC	CASMGTYGGETQYF
TRBV7-2	TRBJ2-3	-	few	TGTGCCAGCAGCTTAACCGCGGGAATGAGCACAGATACGCAGTATTTT	CASSLTAGMSTDTQYF
TRBV6-1	TRBJ2-3	-	-	TGTGCCAGCTACCCGTTTGGGCGCGGAAGATCCCCAGATACGCAGTATTTT	CASYPFGRGRSPDTQYF
TRBV27	TRBJ2-6	TRBD1	-	TGTGCCAGCAAGGGGGCGGGTGGGGCCAACGTCCTGACTTTC	CASKGAGGANVLTF
TRBV7-9	TRBJ1-1	-	few	TGTGCCAGCAGCCCTACACGGCCAGGCACTGAAGCTTTCTTT	CASSPTRPGTEAFF
TRBV7-8	TRBJ2-1	TRBD2	few	TGTGCCAGCACCACTAGCGCCGGCATTGAGCAGTTCTTC	CASTTSAGIEQFF
TRBV12-3/TRBV12-4	TRBJ1-1	-	many	TGTGCCAGCAGACACCGGAGGCTGAACACTGAAGCTTTCTTT	CASRHRRLNTEAFF
TRBV12-3/TRBV12-4	TRBJ1-3	TRBD1	-	TGTGCCAGCAGGTCAGGGGGTTCCTCTGGAAACACCATATATTTT	CASRSGGSSGNTIYF
TRBV7-9	TRBJ2-6	-	-	TGTGCCAGCAGCTTAACCTCAGGGCCTGGGGCCAACGTCCTGACTTTC	CASSLTSGPGANVLTF
TRBV6-1	TRBJ2-7	-	few	TGTGCCAGCAGTGGAGGACAGCGTCGCTCCTACGAGCAGTACTTC	CASSGGQRRSYEQYF
TRBV3-1	TRBJ2-1	-	few	TGTGCCAGCAGCCAAGACACGATCCCCGGCGGGGAGCAGTTCTTC	CASSQDTIPGGEQFF
TRBV4-3	TRBJ1-5	TRBD1	few	TGCGCCAGCAGCCAAGGGACAGGGGGAGGTCAGCCCCAGCATTTT	CASSQGTGGGQPQHF
TRBV20-1	TRBJ2-3	TRBD2	-	TGCAGTGCTAGTACGGGGGGGTACACAGATACGCAGTATTTT	CSASTGGYTDTQYF
TRBV7-2	TRBJ2-7	-	few	TGTGCCAGCAGCTCGGACGTTACCTACGAGCAGTACTTC	CASSSDVTYEQYF
TRBV4-1	TRBJ2-1	TRBD2	few	TGCGCCAGCAGCCAAGGAATGGCGGGGAGGGCCTACAATGAGCAGTTCTTC	CASSQGMAGRAYNEQFF
TRBV4-1	TRBJ2-1	TRBD2	few	TGCGCCAGCAGCCAAGTAGTAGCGGGGGAAAATGAGCAGTTCTTC	CASSQVVAGENEQFF
TRBV2	TRBJ2-3	-	few	TGTGCCAGCAGTGAACAGGGGATCCGGTCAGATACGCAGTATTTT	CASSEQGIRSDTQYF
TRBV5-4	TRBJ1-2	TRBD1	few	TGTGCCAGCAGCCTGGACGGACAGGGGGCGCGTGGCTACACCTTC	CASSLDGQGARGYTF
TRBV7-7	TRBJ2-3	TRBD2	-	TGTGCTAGCAGCTTGGTCGTCGGGGGGGGCCGGGATACGCAGTATTTT	CASSLVVGGGRDTQYF
TRBV10-3	TRBJ2-7	TRBD1	few	TGTGCCATCAGTGAGTCCAGACAGGGTTACGGCGAGCAGTACTTC	CAISESRQGYGEQYF
TRBV5-1	TRBJ2-5	-	few	TGCGCCAGCAGCTTCACCCTTGGCGAGACCCAGTACTTC	CASSFTLGETQYF
TRBV12-3/TRBV12-4	TRBJ2-1	-	-	TGTGCCAGCAGTTTAATGTCGGGGTATCATGAGCAGTTCTTC	CASSLMSGYHEQFF
TRBV27	TRBJ2-3	TRBD2	-	TGTGCCAGTGCTACTAGCGGGGGCCTCCCAGATACGCAGTATTTT	CASATSGGLPDTQYF
TRBV20-1	TRBJ2-7	-	-	TGCAGTGCCCCGGCTGGGTCCCCCCGCGTCTACGAGCAGTACTTC	CSAPAGSPRVYEQYF
TRBV6-5	TRBJ2-6	-	few	TGTGCCAGCAGCGTCCATAACTCTGGGGCCAACGTCCTGACTTTC	CASSVHNSGANVLTF
TRBV27	TRBJ2-7	TRBD2	-	TGTGCCAGCAGGCTTAGCGGGGGAGGCCCCTACGAGCAGTACTTC	CASRLSGGGPYEQYF
TRBV20-1	TRBJ2-5	-	few	TGCAGTGCTAGGGTGGCCAGGGCAAAAGAGACCCAGTACTTC	CSARVARAKETQYF
TRBV30	TRBJ1-2	TRBD1	-	TGTGCCTTACACAGGGGATATGGTGGCTACACCTTC	CALHRGYGGYTF
TRBV29-1	TRBJ1-1	-	-	TGCAGCGCAGTACCTTCAGGGTGGATGAACACTGAAGCTTTCTTT	CSAVPSGWMNTEAFF
TRBV29-1	TRBJ2-1	TRBD2	-	TGCAGCGTTGCGGGGGACGGGCTAGCGGGGCACAATGAGCAGTTCTTC	CSVAGDGLAGHNEQFF
TRBV12-3/TRBV12-4	TRBJ2-5	TRBD2	few	TGTGCCAGCAGTTTAAGTAGCGGGGGTTCTGGGGAGACCCAGTACTTC	CASSLSSGGSGETQYF
TRBV20-1	TRBJ1-5	-	-	TGCAGTGCTAGATCTCAGGGTTATAGCAATCAGCCCCAGCATTTT	CSARSQGYSNQPQHF
TRBV4-2	TRBJ1-5	-	-	TGTGCCAGCAGCCAAGAGGGGGGGAATAGCAATCAGCCCCAGCATTTT	CASSQEGGNSNQPQHF
TRBV4-1	TRBJ1-1	TRBD1	few	TGCGCCAGCAGCTTCCAGCCTCAGGGGGGCACTGAAGCTTTCTTT	CASSFQPQGGTEAFF